Below are 25 T cell receptor beta chains sequenced from a single sample in a study of CD8 T cells in ankylosing spondylitis. Overall study findings and caveats: Seven or eight highly homologous variants made up a TCR beta motif, and this motif appeared characteristic of ankylosing spondylitis blood.

Their target antigens are unknown. Via MiXCR, TCRdb re-called the 5' RACE reads, giving one row per CDR3 protein. The sample shows more than 500,000 distinct CDR3 sequences, approximately 5% of them seen only once. The sequencing sample was made of blood, either unsorted or a sorted T cell fraction (not recorded which). The source of these receptors is a male donor with ankylosing spondylitis.

Ten or more counts support this clonotype. V usage is TRBV12-3 or TRBV12-4 and J usage is TRBJ1-5; D uncertain. With 2 bases removed from V and 0 bases from J, the gap between germline ends came to 14 bases. The CDR3 is 17 amino acids. This chain's CDR3 is CASSLRGSPYSNQPQHF. CDR3 coding DNA: TGTGCCAGCAGTTTAAGAGGGAGCCCCTATAGCAATCAGCCCCAGCATTTT.

This clonotype showed up many times. This chain joins TRBV12-3 or TRBV12-4 and TRBJ2-7; 7 positions agree with TRBD2. V shed 5 bases, J shed 6 bases, and the junction held 13 bases outside the gene matches. The CDR3 is 15 amino acids. CDR3 amino acids: CASSPRVAGGREQYF. The CDR3 DNA follows: TGTGCCAGCAGTCCAAGGGTAGCGGGCGGTCGCGAGCAGTACTTC.

This clonotype appeared a few times. The V and J genes are TRBV5-1 and TRBJ2-7, with 13 bases lining up with TRBD2. The J segment lost 6 bases and the V segment lost 0 bases, leaving 6 bases of the junction unmatched. Germline lookup yields CDR1 SGHRS and CDR2 YFSETQ. This CDR3 is built from 16 residues. DNA of the CDR3: TGCGCCAGCAGCTTGGCTGGGACTAGCGGGGCTCGCGAGCAGTACTTC. This translates into CASSLAGTSGAREQYF.

This clonotype has only a few counts. The chain links TRBV11-1 to TRBJ2-6; D is possibly TRBD1 (6 bases). Per germline, CDR1 SGHAT and CDR2 FQDESV (reference sequence). V lost 5 bases and J lost 0, with 14 bases in between. The CDR3 length is 17 residues. The CDR3 sequence: CASSRDRPSSGANVLTF. The CDR3 DNA reads TGTGCCAGCAGCCGTGACAGGCCTAGCTCTGGGGCCAACGTCCTGACTTTC. The full variable domain, completed using reference TRBV11-1 and TRBJ2-6, is EAEVAQSPRYKITEKSQAVAFWCDPISGHATLYWYRQILGQGPELLVQFQDESVVDDSQLPKDRFSAERLKGVDSTLKIQPAELGDSAMYLCASSRDRPSSGANVLTFGAGSRLTVL.

This clonotype has ten or more counts. J is TRBJ1-1 and V is TRBV6-2 or TRBV6-3, with D uncertain. The CDR3 is 15 residues long. With 0 bases removed from V and 1 base from J, the gap between germline ends came to 9 bases. The germline V gene encodes CDR1 MNHEY and CDR2 SVGEGT. The DNA for the CDR3 is TGTGCCAGCAGTTACTCAACAGCCAAGAACACTGAAGCTTTCTTT. The encoded protein is CASSYSTAKNTEAFF.

This clonotype was counted ten times or more. The genes are TRBV20-1 and TRBJ2-7, with 16 bases fitting TRBD2. Trimming at V came to 5 bases and at J to 5 bases, leaving 3 bases not matched to a gene. CDR1 is DFQATT and CDR2 is SNEGSKA in the germline V gene (reference sequence). The length of the CDR3 is 14 residues. The CDR3 protein is CSAPGLAGGHEQYF. Here the CDR3 DNA reads TGCAGTGCTCCGGGACTAGCGGGAGGGCACGAGCAGTACTTC.

This clonotype was seen just once. This sequence joins TRBV5-3 and TRBJ2-2; possibly TRBD1 or TRBD2 for D (5 bases each). Being an ORF, TRBV5-3 has a function that is uncertain. There are 15 residues in the CDR3. Trimming took off 8 bases at V and 3 bases at J, with 17 bases between the two ends. In DNA, the CDR3 is TGTGCCAGGGGACCCAGGAGCTCCTACACCGGGGAGCTGTTTTTT. Its translation: CARGPRSSYTGELFF.

This clonotype was found many times. CDR3 residues: CASSLQGSETQYF. As DNA, the CDR3 is TGTGCCAGCAGTTTACAGGGATCGGAGACCCAGTACTTC. The rearrangement joins TRBV12-3 or TRBV12-4 to TRBJ2-5, with D possibly TRBD1 on 5 matching bases. The V end was cut by 2 bases, the J end by 5 bases, with 9 bases between. This CDR3 contains 13 residues.

Many counts were recorded for this clonotype. The chain employs TRBV7-9 and TRBJ2-5; D unresolved. The germline V gene encodes CDR1 SEHNR and CDR2 FQNEAQ (reference sequence). CDR3 length equals 13 residues. Trimming cost V 3 bases and J 7 bases, with 12 bases left between them. CDR3 bases: TGTGCCAGCAGCTTGGCTAGTGTCGGGACCCAGTACTTC. Encoded protein: CASSLASVGTQYF.

Only a few counts were recorded for this clonotype. The V gene is TRBV6-5, the J gene TRBJ2-7; perhaps TRBD1 as D (6 bases). The CDR3 has 15 residues. The germline CDR1 and CDR2 sequences are MNHEY and SVGAGI. The germline V and J ends were trimmed by 2 bases and 0 bases, with 11 bases remaining between them. The CDR3 protein is CASSYPNRDSYEQYF. In DNA form, the CDR3 reads TGTGCCAGCAGTTACCCAAACAGGGACTCCTACGAGCAGTACTTC.

This clonotype has a count of ten or more. The chain is built from TRBV7-9 and TRBJ2-1, with D possibly TRBD2 on 6 matching bases. Trimming took off 1 base at V and 6 bases at J, with 10 bases between the two ends. Germline CDR1 SEHNR, CDR2 FQNEAQ (reference sequence). The CDR3 totals 14 residues. This CDR3 reads CASSLEGLRNEQFF. CDR3 nucleotide sequence: TGTGCCAGCAGCTTAGAGGGACTTCGCAATGAGCAGTTCTTC. The full variable domain, with the rest looked up from reference TRBV7-9 and TRBJ2-1, is DTGVSQNPRHKITKRGQNVTFRCDPISEHNRLYWYRQTLGQGPEFLTYFQNEAQLEKSRLLSDRFSAERPKGSFSTLEIQRTEQGDSAMYLCASSLEGLRNEQFFGPGTRLTVL.

This rearrangement joins TRBV20-1 to TRBJ2-7, with D possibly matching TRBD2 (6 bases). Germline V gene data show CDR1 as DFQATT and CDR2 as SNEGSKA (reference sequence). The CDR3 has 16 amino acids. V gave up 0 bases and J gave up 2 bases, with 17 bases separating them. CDR3 loop: CSARDPRSSVAYEQYF. The CDR3 region has the DNA TGCAGTGCTAGAGATCCTCGGTCTAGCGTAGCCTACGAGCAGTACTTC.

The rearrangement joins TRBV7-9 to TRBJ2-7; TRBD1 aligns across 8 bases. V lost 8 bases and J lost 5; bases outside the gene matches: 11. CDR1 and CDR2 from the germline V gene are SEHNR and FQNEAQ (reference sequence). The CDR3 runs to 14 residues. The CDR3 reads CASGHGQGKDEQYF. The CDR3 DNA is TGTGCCAGCGGACACGGACAGGGCAAGGACGAGCAGTACTTC. The full variable domain, in which reference TRBV7-9 and TRBJ2-7 provide the parts outside the CDR3, is DTGVSQNPRHKITKRGQNVTFRCDPISEHNRLYWYRQTLGQGPEFLTYFQNEAQLEKSRLLSDRFSAERPKGSFSTLEIQRTEQGDSAMYLCASGHGQGKDEQYFGPGTRLTVT.

This clonotype was found many times. The chain uses TRBV5-1 and TRBJ1-1; D remains unclear. Germline values: CDR1 SGHRS, CDR2 YFSETQ. The CDR3 is 14 residues long. Trimming removed 2 bases at V and 7 bases at J, with 15 bases between. In DNA form, the CDR3 reads TGCGCCAGCAGCTTACGAAGTGGCGGGAGTGAAGCTTTCTTT. Translated: CASSLRSGGSEAFF.

The sample holds many counts of this clonotype. CDR3 amino acids: CASSQAGGRRTDTQYF. CDR3 sequence (DNA): TGTGCCAGCAGCCAAGCAGGGGGCAGGCGCACAGATACGCAGTATTTT. This sequence joins TRBV4-2 and TRBJ2-3, with 8 bases identical to TRBD1. Germline V gives CDR1 LGHNA, CDR2 YNFKEQ. The CDR3 spans 16 residues. The V gene end was trimmed by 1 base and the J gene end by 1 base; junction bases not matched to a gene: 4.

This clonotype appeared many times. The chain carries TRBV6-1 and TRBJ2-3; 10 positions match TRBD2. CDR1 and CDR2 from the germline V gene are MNHNS and SASEGT. J lost 2 bases, V lost 6 bases, and 8 bases had no gene match. The CDR3 consists of 16 residues. CDR3: CASRPGLAAHTDTQYF. DNA for the CDR3: TGTGCCAGCAGACCCGGACTAGCGGCCCACACAGATACGCAGTATTTT.

This clonotype was observed a few times. The rearrangement joins TRBV12-3 or TRBV12-4 to TRBJ2-3; D unresolved. The CDR3 is 14 amino acids. The V end lost 1 base, the J end lost 3 bases, and 8 bases lay between the germline ends. This CDR3 reads CASSLVRRTDTQYF. CDR3 nucleotides: TGTGCCAGCAGTTTAGTCAGGAGAACAGATACGCAGTATTTT.

This clonotype was seen repeatedly, ten times or more. The chain has TRBV7-9 and TRBJ2-1; 10 bases match TRBD2. V lost 1 base to trimming and J lost 10 bases; unmatched junction nucleotides: 1. Germline loops: CDR1 SEHNR, CDR2 FQNEAQ (reference sequence). CDR3 length: 13 amino acids. In DNA form, the CDR3 reads TGTGCCAGCAGCTTAGTACTAGCGGGAGAGCAGTTCTTC. It yields the protein CASSLVLAGEQFF.

This clonotype was detected ten times or more. The rearrangement joins TRBV12-3 or TRBV12-4 to TRBJ2-1; tentatively, D is TRBD2 (6 bases). CDR3 size: 14 residues. Trimming stripped 7 bases from V and 3 bases from J, with 13 bases between. The CDR3 nucleotides are TGTGCCAGCACCTCTTTGGGGGGCTACAATGAGCAGTTCTTC. This sequence encodes CASTSLGGYNEQFF.

J is TRBJ1-1 and V is TRBV11-1; a possible D gene is TRBD1 (6 bases). CDR1 and CDR2 (germline): SGHAT, FQDESV (reference sequence). This CDR3 is built from 13 residues. V was shortened by 1 base and J by 8 bases, with 11 bases between the two germline ends. CDR3 amino acids: CASSLEGGVEAFF. Here the CDR3 DNA reads TGTGCCAGCAGCTTAGAAGGGGGGGTCGAAGCTTTCTTT.

This clonotype was observed at least ten times. The chain carries TRBV20-1 and TRBJ2-5, with D perhaps TRBD2 (5 bases). The CDR3 runs 13 residues. V was shortened by 5 bases and J by 1 base, with 11 bases between the two germline ends. Germline V gives CDR1 DFQATT, CDR2 SNEGSKA (reference sequence). The CDR3 sequence: CSASLRGQETQYF. The DNA for the CDR3 is TGCAGTGCTTCTTTACGGGGCCAAGAGACCCAGTACTTC.

This clonotype appeared many times. The chain couples TRBV10-3 to TRBJ2-3; the D gene is possibly TRBD2 (5 bases). Trimming took off 4 bases at V and 5 bases at J, with 10 bases between the two ends. The CDR3 is made up of 13 amino acids. CDR1 is ENHRY and CDR2 is SYGVKD in the germline V gene. CDR3 residues: CAISVLEGDTQYF. The CDR3 coding sequence is TGTGCCATCAGTGTACTAGAAGGAGATACGCAGTATTTT.

This clonotype was seen ten or more times. The chain employs TRBV7-9 and TRBJ1-5; weak D call: TRBD1 (6 bases). Germline CDR1 and CDR2: SEHNR and FQNEAQ (reference sequence). This CDR3 comprises 14 residues. V gave up 5 bases and J gave up 6 bases, with 14 bases separating them. CDR3 loop: CASSLTGPGQPQHF. CDR3 DNA: TGTGCCAGCAGCCTGACAGGCCCGGGTCAGCCCCAGCATTTT.

The chain carries TRBV18 and TRBJ2-1; 12 bases match TRBD1. From germline, CDR1 is KGHSH and CDR2 LQKENI. The CDR3 runs to 15 residues. Trimming took 2 bases from V and 8 from J; bases not matched to a gene: 4. CDR3 DNA: TGTGCCAGCTCACCAATGGGACAGGGGGCCTATGAGCAGTTCTTC. This codes for CASSPMGQGAYEQFF. Full variable domain (outside the CDR3, taken from reference TRBV18 and TRBJ2-1): NAGVMQNPRHLVRRRGQEARLRCSPMKGHSHVYWYRQLPEEGLKFMVYLQKENIIDESGMPKERFSAEFPKEGPSILRIQQVVRGDSAAYFCASSPMGQGAYEQFFGPGTRLTVL.

This clonotype was observed many times. V is TRBV7-9 and J is TRBJ1-1, with unresolved D. The length of the CDR3 is 12 residues. The ends were cut back, 5 bases at V and 8 bases at J, with 12 bases in the middle. The germline CDR1 and CDR2 sequences are SEHNR and FQNEAQ (reference sequence). The CDR3 region has the DNA TGTGCCAGCAGCCCCGGCCTGTACGAAGCTTTCTTT. It encodes CASSPGLYEAFF.